This is a list of T cell receptor beta chains from one sample in a study of T cells in Graves' hyperthyroidism and ophthalmopathy. TCRdb reanalysed the multiplex PCR reads using MiXCR and keeps one entry per CDR3 protein. The sample consists of about 260,000 distinct CDR3 sequences, over 20% of them appearing once. Sequencing was done on a sample of blood. The source of these receptors is a man between 25 and 39 years old with Graves' ophthalmopathy. CDR3s include the opening cysteine and the closing phenylalanine or tryptophan. The D gene is left open where the match is weak. Rows may omit the clone size; those that give it use once, few, many or a size class.

J	V	D	size	DNA	CDR3
TRBJ2-1	TRBV9	TRBD2	medium-sized	TGTGCCAGCCTTAAACAGACTAGCGACGATGAGCAGTTCTTC	CASLKQTSDDEQFF
TRBJ1-1	TRBV3-1	.	many	TGTGCCAGCAGCCAAGGTTCTGAAGGGACTGAAGCTTTCTTT	CASSQGSEGTEAFF
TRBJ2-1	TRBV13	.	many	TGTGCCAGCAGCTTAAAGGGAGGAGTCAATGAGCAGTTCTTC	CASSLKGGVNEQFF
TRBJ2-1	TRBV28	.	.	TGTGCCAGCAGTCCCCCAGGGGACAAACAGTTCTTC	CASSPPGDKQFF
TRBJ2-7	TRBV20-1	.	many	TGCAGTGCCCAGAGAGGAGGGGAGTCCTACGAGCAGTACTTC	CSAQRGGESYEQYF
TRBJ2-3	TRBV20-1	TRBD2	many	TGCAGTGCTAGTACTAGCGGGAGGGTGGATACGCAGTATTTT	CSASTSGRVDTQYF
TRBJ2-1	TRBV4-1	TRBD2	.	TGCGCCAGCAGCCAAGAGAGGACTAGTCGCTCCTACAATGAGCAGTTCTTC	CASSQERTSRSYNEQFF
TRBJ1-5	TRBV7-8	.	few	TGTGCCAGCAGCTTAGGGCAGGTCGGCAATCAGCCCCAGCATTTT	CASSLGQVGNQPQHF
TRBJ1-2	TRBV7-9	.	.	TGTGCCAGCAGCTCCATCGACTATGGCTACACCTTC	CASSSIDYGYTF
TRBJ2-7	TRBV20-1	TRBD2	many	TGCAGTGCTAGGGGAGGGAGCTCCTACGAGCAGTACTTC	CSARGGSSYEQYF
TRBJ2-1	TRBV11-2	.	.	TGTGCCAGCAATTCGAGGGGTAATGAGCAGTTCTTC	CASNSRGNEQFF
TRBJ1-3	TRBV6-1	TRBD1	.	TGTGCCAGCAGGGCAGGGGGGACGAGTGGAAACACCATATATTTT	CASRAGGTSGNTIYF
TRBJ2-5	TRBV15	TRBD1	.	TGTGCCACCAGCAGACAGGGGGCTAGGGAGACCCAGTACTTC	CATSRQGARETQYF
TRBJ1-2	TRBV20-1	TRBD1	.	TGCAGTGCTCGACAGGGGTTTTACTATGGCTACACCTTC	CSARQGFYYGYTF
TRBJ1-5	TRBV28	.	few	TGTGCCAGTAGGGTCGGCAATCAGCCCCAGCATTTT	CASRVGNQPQHF
TRBJ2-3	TRBV11-2	.	.	TGTGCCAGCAGCTTCCTTCTGATGACAGATACGCAGTATTTT	CASSFLLMTDTQYF
TRBJ1-2	TRBV7-9	.	few	TGTGCCAGCAGCTTAGCGGAGAGGCCCTATGGCTACACCTTC	CASSLAERPYGYTF
TRBJ2-1	TRBV19	.	.	TGTGCCAGTAGCCGGGACCCAACAGTCGGTGAGCAGTTCTTC	CASSRDPTVGEQFF
TRBJ1-2	TRBV3-1	.	.	TGTGCCAGCAGCCACCAGGGAGTGGGCTACACCTTC	CASSHQGVGYTF
TRBJ2-1	TRBV3-1	TRBD2	few	TGTGCCAGCAGCCAAGTGGGACTAGCGGGAAATGAGCAGTTCTTC	CASSQVGLAGNEQFF
TRBJ1-5	TRBV6-1	.	few	TGTGCCAGCAGTGAGAGGAGGGTGGCTCAGCCCCAGCATTTT	CASSERRVAQPQHF
TRBJ2-3	TRBV12-3/TRBV12-4	TRBD1	few	TGTGCCAGCAGTCGAGCCGGGACAGCTGGCACAGATACGCAGTATTTT	CASSRAGTAGTDTQYF
TRBJ2-7	TRBV20-1	.	.	TGCAGTGCTAGAGATCTTCGGGACGAGACTCTCTACGAGCAGTACTTC	CSARDLRDETLYEQYF
TRBJ1-3	TRBV19	.	few	TGTGCCAGTAGTAGAGGGCAGATCTCTGGAAACACCATATATTTT	CASSRGQISGNTIYF